The clone carrying this T cell receptor (beta chain) occurred many times. The record originates from a study of early T cells in non-severe SARS-CoV-2 infection. The CDR3 totals 13 residues. Looked up from germline, CDR1 is SGHRS and CDR2 is YFSETQ. V lost 1 base to trimming and J lost 1 base, with 3 bases between them. A single record per CDR3 protein comes from TCRdb applying MiXCR to the 5' RACE reads. The profile shows roughly 34,000 distinct CDR3 sequences, over 6% of them singletons. Sequenced here: whole blood, sampled at baseline. The chain joins TRBV5-1 to TRBJ1-5; D is unclear. The sequence was collected from an adult who was a healthcare worker with PCR-confirmed SARS-CoV-2 infection or an uninfected control (not recorded which). In DNA, the CDR3 is TGCGCCAGCAGCTTGATGAGCAATCAGCCCCAGCATTTT. Its translation: CASSLMSNQPQHF.